The sequence of this T cell receptor beta chain was determined in a study of blood T cells in healthy people across ages. On this clonotype itself: Its matching antigen is unknown.

The CDR3 is made up of 16 amino acids. Germline loops: CDR1 LGHNA, CDR2 YSLEER. Trimming removed 2 bases at V and 4 bases at J, with 14 bases between. Study conclusions and caveats: There was a strong correlation between TCR beta diversity and naive T cell percentage. While age rose, TCR beta diversity per million T cells dropped in a roughly linear way.

The second PCR ran about 6 to 12 cycles with a sample-barcoded 5' primer and J-beta primers. TCRdb recomputed calls from the 5' RACE reads with MiXCR, one row per CDR3 protein. Of hundreds of thousands of distinct CDR3 sequences in the sample, less than 25% were seen once. The data also belong to a second study, concerning T cells of mothers and their children. That study reports: The people who donated were a few healthy Caucasian mothers and their six children. Mothers yielded over 9 million CDR3 reads, children 3 million to 3.5 million each.

The sequenced material came from blood. The source of this sequence is a boy aged 5-17 years in good health. This rearrangement joins TRBV4-3 to TRBJ2-2; D may be TRBD1 (6 bases). As DNA, the CDR3 is TGCGCCAGCAGCCAATCACAGGGAATCATCACCGGGGAGCTGTTTTTT. It encodes CASSQSQGIITGELFF.